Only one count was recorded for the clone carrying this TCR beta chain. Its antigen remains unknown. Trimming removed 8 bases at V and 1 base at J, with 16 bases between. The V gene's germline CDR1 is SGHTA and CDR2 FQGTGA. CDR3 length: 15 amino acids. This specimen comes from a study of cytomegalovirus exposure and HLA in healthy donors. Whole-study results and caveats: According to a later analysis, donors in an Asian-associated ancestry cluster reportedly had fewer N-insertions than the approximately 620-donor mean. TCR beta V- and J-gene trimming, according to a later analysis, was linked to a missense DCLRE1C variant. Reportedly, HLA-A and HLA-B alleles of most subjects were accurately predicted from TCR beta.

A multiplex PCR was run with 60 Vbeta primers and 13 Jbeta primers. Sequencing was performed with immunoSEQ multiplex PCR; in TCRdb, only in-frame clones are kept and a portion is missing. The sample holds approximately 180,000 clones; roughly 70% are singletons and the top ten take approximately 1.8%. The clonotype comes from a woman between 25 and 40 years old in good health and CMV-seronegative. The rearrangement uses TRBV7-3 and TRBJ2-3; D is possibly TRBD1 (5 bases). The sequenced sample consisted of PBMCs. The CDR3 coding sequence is TGTGCCAGCCGGTTGGGCAGGGCGGGCACAGATACGCAGTATTTT. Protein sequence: CASRLGRAGTDTQYF.